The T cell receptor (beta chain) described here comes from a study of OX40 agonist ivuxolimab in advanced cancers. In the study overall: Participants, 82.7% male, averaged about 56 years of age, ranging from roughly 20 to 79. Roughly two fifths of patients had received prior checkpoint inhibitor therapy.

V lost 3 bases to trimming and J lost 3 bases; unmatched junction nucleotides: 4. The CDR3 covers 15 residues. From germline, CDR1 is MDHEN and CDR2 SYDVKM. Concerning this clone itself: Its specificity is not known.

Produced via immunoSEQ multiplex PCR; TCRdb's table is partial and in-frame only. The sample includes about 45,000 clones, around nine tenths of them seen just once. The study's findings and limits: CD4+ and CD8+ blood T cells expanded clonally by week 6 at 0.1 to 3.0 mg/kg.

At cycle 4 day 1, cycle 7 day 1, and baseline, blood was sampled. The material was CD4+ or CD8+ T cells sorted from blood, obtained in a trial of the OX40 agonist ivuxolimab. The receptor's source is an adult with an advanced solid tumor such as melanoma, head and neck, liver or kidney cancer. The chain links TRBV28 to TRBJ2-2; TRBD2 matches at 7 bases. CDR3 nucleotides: TGTGCCAGCAGTTTTTCAGCGGGATACACCGGGGAGCTGTTTTTT. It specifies CASSFSAGYTGELFF.